The subject of this entry is one T cell receptor beta chain. This sample is drawn from a study of shared clonotypes between healthy human individuals. This CDR3 is 16 amino acids long. Germline V gene data show CDR1 as SGHAT and CDR2 as FQNNGV. V was trimmed by 1 base and J by 0 bases, leaving 11 bases between them. The data were produced by immunoSEQ multiplex PCR, yet TCRdb's version contains in-frame clones alone and is incomplete. The sample lists hundreds of thousands of clones; around 92% were seen once. Positive CCR7 selection of CD45RO-negative cells yielded the naive CD8 cells, and terminally differentiated effector memory CD45RA+ cells were excluded.

Sequenced: naive CD8+ T cells sorted from blood. The chain recombines TRBV11-2 with TRBJ2-3, with TRBD1 as a possible D gene (5 bases). The sequence derives from a man aged 25-45 years in good health. This chain's CDR3 is CASSLGQGTSTDTQYF. Written as DNA, the CDR3 is TGTGCCAGCAGCTTAGGTCAGGGAACTAGCACAGATACGCAGTATTTT.